The 2 T cell receptor beta chains below all came from one sample that was sequenced in a study of blood T cell repertoires in COVID-19. Assay: immunoSEQ multiplex PCR; the TCRdb copy retains only in-frame clones and omits some. There are a few hundred thousand clones in the sample; 70% to 90% occur only once, and approximately 0.94% lies in the top ten. Sequenced sample: peripheral blood. These receptors originate from a human donor with COVID-19, enrolled during active disease. The donor label of this sample is uncertain.

The V gene is TRBV4-1, the J gene TRBJ1-1, with 9 bases matching TRBD1. Germline V gene lookup returns CDR1 MGHRA and CDR2 YSYEKL. The CDR3 consists of 15 residues. The junction had 8 bases not matched to a gene; V was cut back by 0 bases and J by 9 bases. This CDR3 is CASSQDRNRGLKAFF. The DNA of the CDR3 is TGCGCCAGCAGCCAAGATCGGAACAGGGGGCTTAAAGCTTTCTTT.

The V call is TRBV9, the J call TRBJ2-7; 11 nucleotides match TRBD1. The trim removed 3 bases at V and 2 bases at J, leaving 7 bases unmatched. Germline V gene data show CDR1 as SGDLS and CDR2 as YYNGEE. This CDR3 has 16 residues. CDR3 coding DNA: TGTGCCAGCAGCGCCTACTCGGGACAGGGGGCCTACGAGCAGTACTTC. Protein: CASSAYSGQGAYEQYF.